Listed below are T cell receptor beta chains from one sample, sequenced in a study of cytomegalovirus exposure and HLA in healthy donors. Measured with immunoSEQ multiplex PCR; TCRdb has only the in-frame clones, and not every one. The sample shows about 200,000 clones, around 79% of them seen only once. The specimen sequenced was PBMCs. The receptors stem from a girl aged 10 to 17 in good health and CMV-seropositive. CDR3s include the opening cysteine and the closing phenylalanine or tryptophan. The D gene is left open where the match is weak. Only some rows state a clone size, as once, few, many or a class for expanded clones.

clone size: -; D gene: -; V gene: TRBV5-6; J gene: TRBJ1-6; CDR3 protein: CASSTPTKQDSPLHF; CDR3 DNA: TGTGCCAGCAGCACCCCGACCAAGCAGGATTCACCCCTCCACTTT
clone size: -; D gene: -; V gene: TRBV2; J gene: TRBJ2-5; CDR3 protein: CASSLQGLQETQYF; CDR3 DNA: TGTGCCAGCAGTTTACAGGGCCTCCAAGAGACCCAGTACTTC
clone size: few; D gene: -; V gene: TRBV9; J gene: TRBJ2-5; CDR3 protein: CASSANQETQYF; CDR3 DNA: TGTGCCAGCAGCGCCAATCAAGAGACCCAGTACTTC
clone size: -; D gene: TRBD1; V gene: TRBV7-6; J gene: TRBJ1-6; CDR3 protein: CASSSGQGWNSPLHF; CDR3 DNA: TGTGCCAGCAGCTCGGGACAGGGGTGGAATTCACCCCTCCACTTT
clone size: -; D gene: -; V gene: TRBV5-1; J gene: TRBJ2-3; CDR3 protein: CASSFGFQGPDTQYF; CDR3 DNA: TGCGCCAGCAGCTTTGGTTTCCAGGGTCCAGATACGCAGTATTTT
clone size: -; D gene: -; V gene: TRBV15; J gene: TRBJ2-7; CDR3 protein: CATSRDREYEQYF; CDR3 DNA: TGTGCCACCAGCAGAGATCGTGAGTACGAGCAGTACTTC
clone size: few; D gene: -; V gene: TRBV4-1; J gene: TRBJ1-4; CDR3 protein: CASSPIRSRGDEKLFF; CDR3 DNA: TGCGCCAGCAGCCCAATAAGGTCCCGCGGGGACGAAAAACTGTTTTTT
clone size: once; D gene: TRBD1; V gene: TRBV7-9; J gene: TRBJ2-5; CDR3 protein: CASSFPHPGGTQYF; CDR3 DNA: TGTGCCAGCAGCTTCCCCCATCCAGGGGGGACCCAGTACTTC
clone size: -; D gene: -; V gene: TRBV9; J gene: TRBJ1-1; CDR3 protein: CASSVGLLGEDTEAFF; CDR3 DNA: TGTGCCAGCAGCGTAGGGCTCTTAGGGGAGGACACTGAAGCTTTCTTT
clone size: -; D gene: -; V gene: TRBV11-2; J gene: TRBJ1-3; CDR3 protein: CASSSGGQAGNTIYF; CDR3 DNA: TGTGCCAGCAGTTCGGGGGGGCAGGCTGGAAACACCATATATTTT
clone size: -; D gene: TRBD2; V gene: TRBV6-5; J gene: TRBJ2-1; CDR3 protein: CASHSGGLSYNEQFF; CDR3 DNA: TGTGCCAGTCATAGCGGGGGGCTTTCCTACAATGAGCAGTTCTTC
clone size: -; D gene: TRBD1; V gene: TRBV14; J gene: TRBJ1-2; CDR3 protein: CASSPGQGYGYTF; CDR3 DNA: TGTGCCAGCAGCCCCGGACAGGGGTATGGCTACACCTTC
clone size: -; D gene: TRBD1; V gene: TRBV5-4; J gene: TRBJ1-2; CDR3 protein: CASSLVGQGNNYGYTF; CDR3 DNA: TGTGCCAGCAGCTTGGTGGGACAGGGGAATAACTATGGCTACACCTTC
clone size: once; D gene: -; V gene: TRBV27; J gene: TRBJ1-1; CDR3 protein: CASSFSRNTEAFF; CDR3 DNA: TGTGCCAGCAGTTTTTCCAGGAACACTGAAGCTTTCTTT
clone size: -; D gene: -; V gene: TRBV6-5; J gene: TRBJ1-1; CDR3 protein: CASSYGGRGGEAFF; CDR3 DNA: TGTGCCAGCAGTTACGGGGGGAGGGGGGGTGAAGCTTTCTTT
clone size: -; D gene: -; V gene: TRBV4-1; J gene: TRBJ1-2; CDR3 protein: CASSQGPYGYTF; CDR3 DNA: TGCGCCAGCAGCCAGGGGCCATATGGCTACACCTTC
clone size: once; D gene: TRBD2; V gene: TRBV18; J gene: TRBJ2-7; CDR3 protein: CASSTKGRVENEQYF; CDR3 DNA: TGTGCCAGCTCAACAAAGGGGAGGGTTGAAAACGAGCAGTACTTC
clone size: once; D gene: TRBD1; V gene: TRBV30; J gene: TRBJ2-3; CDR3 protein: CAWSRDRGSWADTQYF; CDR3 DNA: TGTGCCTGGAGTAGGGACAGGGGGTCTTGGGCAGATACGCAGTATTTT
clone size: -; D gene: -; V gene: TRBV5-6; J gene: TRBJ2-7; CDR3 protein: CASSLDRGYEQYF; CDR3 DNA: TGTGCCAGCAGCTTGGATCGGGGCTACGAGCAGTACTTC
clone size: once; D gene: -; V gene: TRBV5-6; J gene: TRBJ2-1; CDR3 protein: CASSRWLFGQSDSEQFF; CDR3 DNA: TGTGCCAGCAGTCGGTGGTTGTTTGGACAGTCGGACAGCGAGCAGTTCTTC
clone size: few; D gene: TRBD2; V gene: TRBV4-1; J gene: TRBJ2-1; CDR3 protein: CASSQGLAGALLNEQFF; CDR3 DNA: TGCGCCAGCAGCCAAGGGCTAGCGGGGGCCCTCCTGAATGAGCAGTTCTTC
clone size: -; D gene: TRBD1; V gene: TRBV19; J gene: TRBJ1-2; CDR3 protein: CASSDRASGYGYTF; CDR3 DNA: TGTGCCAGTAGCGACAGGGCTAGTGGCTATGGCTACACCTTC
clone size: -; D gene: -; V gene: TRBV2; J gene: TRBJ1-2; CDR3 protein: CASSDRASYGYTF; CDR3 DNA: TGTGCCAGCAGTGACAGGGCGAGCTATGGCTACACCTTC
clone size: -; D gene: TRBD1; V gene: TRBV10-3; J gene: TRBJ1-1; CDR3 protein: CAISDTGTGNTEAFF; CDR3 DNA: TGTGCCATCAGTGATACCGGGACAGGGAACACTGAAGCTTTCTTT
clone size: -; D gene: TRBD1; V gene: TRBV5-1; J gene: TRBJ2-7; CDR3 protein: CASSSSPGQGYEQYF; CDR3 DNA: TGCGCCAGCAGCTCATCACCGGGACAGGGATACGAGCAGTACTTC